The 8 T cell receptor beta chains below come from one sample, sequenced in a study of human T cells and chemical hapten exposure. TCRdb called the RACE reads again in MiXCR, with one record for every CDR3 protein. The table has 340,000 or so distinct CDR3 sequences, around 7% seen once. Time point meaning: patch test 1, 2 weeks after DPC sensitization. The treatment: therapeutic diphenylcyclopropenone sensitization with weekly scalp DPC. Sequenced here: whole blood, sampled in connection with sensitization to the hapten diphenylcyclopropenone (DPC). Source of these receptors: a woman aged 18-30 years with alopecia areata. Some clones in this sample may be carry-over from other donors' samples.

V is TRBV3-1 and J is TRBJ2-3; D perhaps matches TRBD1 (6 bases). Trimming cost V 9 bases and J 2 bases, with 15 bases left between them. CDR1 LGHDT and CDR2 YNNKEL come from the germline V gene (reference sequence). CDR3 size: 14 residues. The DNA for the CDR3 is TGTGCCAGTTTGGACAGTTTGATCACAGATACGCAGTATTTT. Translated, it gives CASLDSLITDTQYF.

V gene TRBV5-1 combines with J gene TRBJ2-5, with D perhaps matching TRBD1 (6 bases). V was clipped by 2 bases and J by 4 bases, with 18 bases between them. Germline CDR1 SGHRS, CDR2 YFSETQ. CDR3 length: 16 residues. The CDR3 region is CASSFQQGTRLETQYF. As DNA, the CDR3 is TGCGCCAGCAGCTTCCAACAGGGAACGCGTTTAGAGACCCAGTACTTC.

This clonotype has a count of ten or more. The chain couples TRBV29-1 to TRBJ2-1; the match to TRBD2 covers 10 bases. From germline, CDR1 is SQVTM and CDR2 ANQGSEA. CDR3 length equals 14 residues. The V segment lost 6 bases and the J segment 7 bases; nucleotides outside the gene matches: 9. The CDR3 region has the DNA TGCAGCGTGGGCCGTGATAGCGGGGGGAATGAGCAGTTCTTC. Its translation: CSVGRDSGGNEQFF.

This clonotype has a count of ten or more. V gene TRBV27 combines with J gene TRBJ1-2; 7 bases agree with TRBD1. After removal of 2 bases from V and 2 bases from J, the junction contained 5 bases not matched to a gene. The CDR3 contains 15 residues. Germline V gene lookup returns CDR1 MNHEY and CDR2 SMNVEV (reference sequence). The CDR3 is CASSLAGQANYGYTF. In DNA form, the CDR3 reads TGTGCCAGCAGTTTAGCCGGACAGGCAAACTATGGCTACACCTTC.

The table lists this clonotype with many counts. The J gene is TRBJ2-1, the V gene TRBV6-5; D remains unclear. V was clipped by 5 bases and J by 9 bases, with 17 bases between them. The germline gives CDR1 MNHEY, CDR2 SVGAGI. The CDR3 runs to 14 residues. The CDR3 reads CASSRGKDDSEQFF. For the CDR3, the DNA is TGTGCCAGCAGTCGTGGGAAGGATGATAGTGAGCAGTTCTTC.

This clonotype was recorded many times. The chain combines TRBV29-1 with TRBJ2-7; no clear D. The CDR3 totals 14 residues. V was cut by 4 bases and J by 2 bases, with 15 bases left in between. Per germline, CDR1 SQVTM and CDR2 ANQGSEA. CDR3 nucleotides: TGCAGCGTTGGTAGGGCAATGTTTCCCTACGAGCAGTACTTC. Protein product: CSVGRAMFPYEQYF.

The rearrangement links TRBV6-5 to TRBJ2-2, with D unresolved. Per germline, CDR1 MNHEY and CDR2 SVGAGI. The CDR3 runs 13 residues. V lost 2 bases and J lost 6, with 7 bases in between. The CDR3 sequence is CASSYRGAGELFF. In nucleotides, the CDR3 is TGTGCCAGCAGTTACAGAGGTGCCGGGGAGCTGTTTTTT.

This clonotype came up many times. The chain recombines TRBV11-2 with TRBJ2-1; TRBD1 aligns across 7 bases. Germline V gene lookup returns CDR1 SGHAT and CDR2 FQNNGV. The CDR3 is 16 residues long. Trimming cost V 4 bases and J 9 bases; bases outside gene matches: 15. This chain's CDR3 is CASSSDGTVRRREQFF. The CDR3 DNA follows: TGTGCCAGCAGCTCCGATGGGACAGTCCGTCGCCGTGAGCAGTTCTTC.